One sample yielded the 2 T cell receptor beta chains listed below, sequenced in a study of T cell responses to AZD1222 COVID-19 vaccine. TCRdb keeps only in-frame clones here, not all; method: immunoSEQ multiplex PCR. Counted here are 85,000 to 130,000 clones, more than 75% occurring once; the ten biggest clones make up approximately 3%. Sequencing was performed on peripheral blood, taken 28 days after the second dose of the MenACWY control vaccine. These receptors came from an adult who received the MenACWY meningococcal vaccine as a control.

The rearrangement joins TRBV10-1 to TRBJ1-1; unclear D gene. CDR1 and CDR2 from the germline V gene are WNHNN and SYGVQD (reference sequence). The CDR3 is 12 residues long. The CDR3 here is CLRRQTNTEAFF. The CDR3 region has the DNA TGCCTACGCAGGCAGACGAACACTGAAGCTTTCTTT.

The chain carries TRBV30 and TRBJ2-7; D unresolved. Trimming shortened V by 3 bases and J by 3 bases, and 9 bases separated the two germline ends. The CDR3 covers 12 residues. Germline V gene data show CDR1 as GTSNPN and CDR2 as SVGIG (reference sequence). Here the CDR3 reads CAWSGLHYEQYF. The CDR3 nucleotides are TGTGCCTGGAGCGGGCTCCACTACGAGCAGTACTTC.